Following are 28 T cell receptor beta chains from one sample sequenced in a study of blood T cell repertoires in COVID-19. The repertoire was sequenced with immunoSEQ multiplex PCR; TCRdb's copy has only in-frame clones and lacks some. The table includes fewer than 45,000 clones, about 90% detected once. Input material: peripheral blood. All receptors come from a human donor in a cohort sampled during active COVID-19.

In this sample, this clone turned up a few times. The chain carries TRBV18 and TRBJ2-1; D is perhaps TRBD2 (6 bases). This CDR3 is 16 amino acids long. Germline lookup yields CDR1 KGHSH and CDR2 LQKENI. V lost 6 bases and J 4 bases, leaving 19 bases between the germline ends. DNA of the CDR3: TGTGCCAGCTCCCGCCGGACTGGCGGGGAGTACAATGAGCAGTTCTTC. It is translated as CASSRRTGGEYNEQFF.

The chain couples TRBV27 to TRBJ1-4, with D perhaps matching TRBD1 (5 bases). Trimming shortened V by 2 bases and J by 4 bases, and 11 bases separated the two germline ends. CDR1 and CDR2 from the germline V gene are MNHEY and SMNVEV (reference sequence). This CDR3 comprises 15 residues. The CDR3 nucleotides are TGTGCCAGCAGTTTAGGAGGGGTTATTAATGAAAAACTGTTTTTT. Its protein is CASSLGGVINEKLFF.

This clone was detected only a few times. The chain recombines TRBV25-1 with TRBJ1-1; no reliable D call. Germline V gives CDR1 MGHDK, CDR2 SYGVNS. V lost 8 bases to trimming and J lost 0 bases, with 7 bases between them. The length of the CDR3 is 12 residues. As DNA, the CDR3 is TGTGCCAGCGGGCGATTGAACACTGAAGCTTTCTTT. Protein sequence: CASGRLNTEAFF.

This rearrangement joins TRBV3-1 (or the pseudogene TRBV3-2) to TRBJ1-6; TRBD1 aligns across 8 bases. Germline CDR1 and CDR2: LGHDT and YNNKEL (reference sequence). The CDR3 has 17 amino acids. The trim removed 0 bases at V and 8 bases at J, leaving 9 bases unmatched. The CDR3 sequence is CASSQDRGGTGDSPLHF. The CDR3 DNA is TGTGCCAGCAGCCAAGATAGGGGAGGGACAGGCGATTCACCCCTCCACTTT.

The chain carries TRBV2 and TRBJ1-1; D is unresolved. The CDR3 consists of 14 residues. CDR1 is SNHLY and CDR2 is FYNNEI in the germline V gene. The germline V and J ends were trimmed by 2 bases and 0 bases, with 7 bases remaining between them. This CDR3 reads CASSETTVNTEAFF. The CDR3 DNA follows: TGTGCCAGCAGTGAAACCACAGTGAACACTGAAGCTTTCTTT.

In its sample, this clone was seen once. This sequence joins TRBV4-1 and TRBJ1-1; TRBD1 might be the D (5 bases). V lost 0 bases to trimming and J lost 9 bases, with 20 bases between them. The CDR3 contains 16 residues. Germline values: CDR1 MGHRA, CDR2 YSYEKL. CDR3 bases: TGCGCCAGCAGCCAAGAAGTGGGCAGAGCGGGGCTGAAAGCTTTCTTT. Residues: CASSQEVGRAGLKAFF.

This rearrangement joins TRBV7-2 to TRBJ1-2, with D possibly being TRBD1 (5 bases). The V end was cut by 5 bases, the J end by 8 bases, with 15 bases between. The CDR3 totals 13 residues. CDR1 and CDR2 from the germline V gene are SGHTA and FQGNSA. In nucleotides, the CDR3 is TGTGCCAGCAGCCGGGACTTCTATCAGGGCTACACCTTC. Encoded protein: CASSRDFYQGYTF. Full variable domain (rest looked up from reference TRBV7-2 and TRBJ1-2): GAGVSQSPSNKVTEKGKDVELRCDPISGHTALYWYRQSLGQGLEFLIYFQGNSAPDKSGLPSDRFSAERTGGSVSTLTIQRTQQEDSAVYLCASSRDFYQGYTFGSGTRLTVV.

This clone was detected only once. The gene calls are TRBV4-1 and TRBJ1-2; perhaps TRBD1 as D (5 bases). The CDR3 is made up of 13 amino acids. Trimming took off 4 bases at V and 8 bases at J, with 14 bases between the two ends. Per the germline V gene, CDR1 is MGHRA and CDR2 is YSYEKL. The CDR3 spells CASSPPGGRGYTF. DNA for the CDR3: TGCGCCAGCAGCCCCCCCGGGGGACGCGGCTACACCTTC.

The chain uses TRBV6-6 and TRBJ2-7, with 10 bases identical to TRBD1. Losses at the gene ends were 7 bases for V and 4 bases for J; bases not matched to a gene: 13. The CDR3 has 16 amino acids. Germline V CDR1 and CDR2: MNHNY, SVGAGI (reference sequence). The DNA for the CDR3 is TGTGCCAGCACCTGGACAGGGGGTTGGGATGGGTACGAGCAGTACTTC. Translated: CASTWTGGWDGYEQYF.

The CDR3 loop reads CASSLGGQGTDTQYF. CDR3 sequence (DNA): TGCGCCAGCAGCTTGGGGGGACAGGGCACAGATACGCAGTATTTT. The chain combines TRBV5-1 with TRBJ2-3, with 8 bases matching TRBD1. V was pared by 0 bases and J by 1 base, with 1 base of the junction left unmatched. The CDR3 has 15 amino acids. From germline, CDR1 is SGHRS and CDR2 YFSETQ.

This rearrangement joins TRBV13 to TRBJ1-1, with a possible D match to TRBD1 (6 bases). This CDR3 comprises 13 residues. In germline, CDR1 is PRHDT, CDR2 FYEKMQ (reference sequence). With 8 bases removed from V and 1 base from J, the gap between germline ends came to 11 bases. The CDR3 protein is CASDTGQNTEAFF. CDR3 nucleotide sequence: TGTGCCAGCGATACAGGGCAGAACACTGAAGCTTTCTTT.

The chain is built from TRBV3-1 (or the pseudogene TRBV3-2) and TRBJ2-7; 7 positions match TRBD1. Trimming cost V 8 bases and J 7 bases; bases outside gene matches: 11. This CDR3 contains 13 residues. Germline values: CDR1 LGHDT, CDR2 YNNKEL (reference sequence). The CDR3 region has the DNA TGTGCCAGCGGCTCCTCGACAGGGCAGGAGCAGTACTTC. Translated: CASGSSTGQEQYF.

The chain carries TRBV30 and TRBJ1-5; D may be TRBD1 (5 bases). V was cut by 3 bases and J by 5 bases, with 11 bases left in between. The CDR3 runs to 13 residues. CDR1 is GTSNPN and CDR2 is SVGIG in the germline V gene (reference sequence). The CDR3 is CAWSLMTDQPQHF. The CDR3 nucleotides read TGTGCCTGGAGCCTCATGACAGATCAGCCCCAGCATTTT.

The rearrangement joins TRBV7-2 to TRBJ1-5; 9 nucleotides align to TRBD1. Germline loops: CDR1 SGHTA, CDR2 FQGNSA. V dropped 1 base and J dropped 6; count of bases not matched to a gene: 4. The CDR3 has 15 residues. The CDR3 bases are TGTGCCAGCAGCTTAGTTACAGGGGGCATTCAGCCCCAGCATTTT. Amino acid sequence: CASSLVTGGIQPQHF.

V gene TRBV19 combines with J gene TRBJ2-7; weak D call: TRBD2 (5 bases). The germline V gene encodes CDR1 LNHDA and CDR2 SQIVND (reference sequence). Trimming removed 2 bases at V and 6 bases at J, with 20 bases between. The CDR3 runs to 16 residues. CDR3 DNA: TGTGCCAGTAGTATATATGGGAGACTATCCCCAGGCGAGCAGTACTTC. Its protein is CASSIYGRLSPGEQYF.

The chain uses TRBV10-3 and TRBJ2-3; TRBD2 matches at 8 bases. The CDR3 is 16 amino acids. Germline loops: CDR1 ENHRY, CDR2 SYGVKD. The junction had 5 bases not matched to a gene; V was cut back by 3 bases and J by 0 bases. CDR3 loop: CAISDELAGSTDTQYF. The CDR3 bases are TGTGCCATCAGTGATGAGCTAGCGGGCAGCACAGATACGCAGTATTTT.

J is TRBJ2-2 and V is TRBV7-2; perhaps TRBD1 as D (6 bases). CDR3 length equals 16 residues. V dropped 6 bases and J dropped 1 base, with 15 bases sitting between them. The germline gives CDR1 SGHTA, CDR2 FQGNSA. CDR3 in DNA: TGTGCCAGCAGTTATACCGGGACAATGAACACCGGGGAGCTGTTTTTT. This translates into CASSYTGTMNTGELFF.

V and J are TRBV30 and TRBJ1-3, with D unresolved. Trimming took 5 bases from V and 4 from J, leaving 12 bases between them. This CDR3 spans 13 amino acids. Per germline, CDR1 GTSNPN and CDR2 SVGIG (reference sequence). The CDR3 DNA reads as TGTGCCTGGGGTGAGACGGGGGGAAACACCATATATTTT. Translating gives CAWGETGGNTIYF.

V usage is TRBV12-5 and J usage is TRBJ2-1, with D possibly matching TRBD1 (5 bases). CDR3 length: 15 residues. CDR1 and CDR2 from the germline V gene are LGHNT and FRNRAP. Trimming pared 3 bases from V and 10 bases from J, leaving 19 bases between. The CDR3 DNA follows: TGTGCTAGTGGTTTAACAACTCCAATCTCAGGGGAGCAGTTCTTC. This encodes CASGLTTPISGEQFF. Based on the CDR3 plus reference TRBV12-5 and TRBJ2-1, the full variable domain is DARVTQTPRHKVTEMGQEVTMRCQPILGHNTVFWYRQTMMQGLELLAYFRNRAPLDDSGMPKDRFSAEMPDATLATLKIQPSEPRDSAVYFCASGLTTPISGEQFFGPGTRLTVL.

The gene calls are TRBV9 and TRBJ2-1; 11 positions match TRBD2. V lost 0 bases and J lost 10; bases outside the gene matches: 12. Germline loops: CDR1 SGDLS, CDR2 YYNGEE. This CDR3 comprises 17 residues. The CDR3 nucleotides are TGTGCCAGCAGCGTAGTCGGCGGGGTAGCGGGGGGGCGCGAGCAGTTCTTC. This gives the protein CASSVVGGVAGGREQFF.

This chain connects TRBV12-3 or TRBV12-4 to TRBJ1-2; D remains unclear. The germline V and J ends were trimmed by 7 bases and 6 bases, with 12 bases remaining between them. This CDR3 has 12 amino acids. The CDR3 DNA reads TGTGCCAGCACTATAGGAGGAAATGGCTACACCTTC. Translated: CASTIGGNGYTF.

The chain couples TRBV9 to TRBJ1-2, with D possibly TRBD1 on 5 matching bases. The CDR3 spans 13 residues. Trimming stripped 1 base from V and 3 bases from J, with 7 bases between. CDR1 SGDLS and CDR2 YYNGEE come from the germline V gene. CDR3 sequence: CASSVQGDYGYTF. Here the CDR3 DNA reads TGTGCCAGCAGCGTACAGGGTGACTATGGCTACACCTTC.

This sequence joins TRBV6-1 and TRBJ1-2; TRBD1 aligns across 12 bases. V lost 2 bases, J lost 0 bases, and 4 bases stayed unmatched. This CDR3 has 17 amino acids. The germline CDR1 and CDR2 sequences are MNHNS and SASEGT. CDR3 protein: CASSERDRGRPNYGYTF. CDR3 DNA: TGTGCCAGCAGTGAAAGGGACAGGGGGCGCCCTAACTATGGCTACACCTTC.

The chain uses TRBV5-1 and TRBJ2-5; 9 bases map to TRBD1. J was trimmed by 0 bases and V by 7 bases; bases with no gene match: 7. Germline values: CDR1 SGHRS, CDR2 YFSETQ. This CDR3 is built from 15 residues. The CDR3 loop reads CASRDRALYQETQYF. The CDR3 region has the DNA TGCGCCAGCCGGGACAGGGCGCTTTACCAAGAGACCCAGTACTTC.

In DNA form, the CDR3 reads TGCGCCAGCAGCTTGGAACTCCTACCGGGCATTCAGTACTTC. Translation: CASSLELLPGIQYF. The rearrangement links TRBV5-1 to TRBJ2-4; D remains unclear. V was clipped by 0 bases and J by 9 bases, with 13 bases between them. Germline V gives CDR1 SGHRS, CDR2 YFSETQ. This CDR3 region has 14 residues. The full variable domain, in which reference TRBV5-1 and TRBJ2-4 provide the parts outside the CDR3, is KAGVTQTPRYLIKTRGQQVTLSCSPISGHRSVSWYQQTPGQGLQFLFEYFSETQRNKGNFPGRFSGRQFSNSRSEMNVSTLELGDSALYLCASSLELLPGIQYFGAGTRLSVL.

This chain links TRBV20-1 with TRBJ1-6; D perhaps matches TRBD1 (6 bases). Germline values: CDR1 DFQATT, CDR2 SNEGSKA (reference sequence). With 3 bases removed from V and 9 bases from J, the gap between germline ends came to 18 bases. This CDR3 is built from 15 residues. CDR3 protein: CSASLRGKETSPLHF. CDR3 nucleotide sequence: TGCAGTGCTAGTCTCAGGGGCAAGGAGACTTCACCCCTCCACTTT.

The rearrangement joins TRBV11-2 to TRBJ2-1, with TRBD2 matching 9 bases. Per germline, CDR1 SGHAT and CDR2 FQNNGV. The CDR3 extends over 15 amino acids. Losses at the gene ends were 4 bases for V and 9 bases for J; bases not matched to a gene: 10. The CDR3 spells CASSSLAGDGGEQFF. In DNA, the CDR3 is TGTGCCAGCAGCTCCTTAGCGGGGGACGGAGGTGAGCAGTTCTTC.

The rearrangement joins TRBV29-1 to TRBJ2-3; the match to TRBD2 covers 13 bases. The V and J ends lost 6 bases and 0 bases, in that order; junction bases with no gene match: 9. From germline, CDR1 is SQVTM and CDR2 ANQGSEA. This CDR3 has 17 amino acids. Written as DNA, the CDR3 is TGCAGCGTGTTCGGACTAGCGGGGGCGATTAGCACAGATACGCAGTATTTT. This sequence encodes CSVFGLAGAISTDTQYF.